This T cell receptor (beta chain) was recorded in a study of blood T cell repertoires in COVID-19. Study summary: Whether acute or convalescent, the COVID-19 samples came from the United States, Italy and Spain. T cells, B-cell-depleted T cells, or PBMCs provided the cDNA or gDNA that served as material.

Original handling: Estimation of nucleated cell counts relied on the amplification of reference gene primers. This table comes from immunoSEQ multiplex PCR, and its TCRdb copy is limited to in-frame clones, with some not included. V, J and clone size are those of that table, while D and trimming were read from the DNA. This table holds about 130,000 clones, under 85% found once. Germline-derived CDR1 and CDR2 are SGHNT and YYREEE (reference sequence). This CDR3 is 15 amino acids long. Trimming at V came to 3 bases and at J to 4 bases, leaving 5 bases not matched to a gene. This clone was recorded once.

The V gene is TRBV5-4, the J gene TRBJ2-1; 9 nucleotides align to TRBD1. The receptor comes from a man aged 40-55 years with active or convalescent COVID-19. The sample was peripheral blood. As DNA, the CDR3 is TGTGCCAGCAGCTCTGGACAGGGGATTTACAATGAGCAGTTCTTC. This gives the protein CASSSGQGIYNEQFF.